This T cell receptor beta chain stems from a study of CD8+CD57+ T cells in acquired aplastic anemia. The wider study: Sorted CD4+ and CD8+ cell DNA averaged 3.2 ug. In CD4+ cells, healthy donors produced an average of roughly 11 million reads.

Study observations and caveats: The number of CD8+ CDR3 sequences shared by patients and controls was twenty-nine.

For CDR3 and TCR beta VDJ profiling, genomic DNA was the template used. TCRdb analysed the reads with MiXCR anew, one entry per CDR3 protein. Of 400,000 to 500,000 distinct CDR3 sequences listed, about two thirds are singletons. Trimming cost V 0 bases and J 2 bases, with 11 bases left between them. The germline gives CDR1 LGHDT, CDR2 YNNKEL (reference sequence). The CDR3 has 16 amino acids. This clonotype occurred many times. Its antigen is not known. This clonotype originated in a human donor in good health, serving as a control. Sequenced input: sorted CD4+, CD8+, or CD8+CD57+ T cells (not recorded which) from PBMCs. The chain employs TRBV3-1 and TRBJ1-3; D unclear. The chain's CDR3 is CASSQDSQEPGNTIYF. In DNA form, the CDR3 reads TGTGCCAGCAGCCAAGACAGCCAGGAACCTGGAAACACCATATATTTT.